Shown below are 23 T cell receptor beta chains from a single sample sequenced in a study of identical twins. In TCRdb, the 5' RACE reads were re-called with MiXCR into one record per CDR3 protein. This repertoire shows 700,000 or so distinct CDR3 sequences, 20% to 25% found once; its top ten account for 4.3%. This same sample was also taken into another study, of T cells expressing NK-cell markers.

Material: PBMCs. The receptors shown here come from a woman under 30 in good health.

This clonotype was detected a few times. The chain couples TRBV6-2 or TRBV6-3 to TRBJ2-1; 10 bases agree with TRBD2. The CDR3 spans 15 residues. The germline V gene has CDR1 MNHEY and CDR2 SVGEGT. The trim removed 5 bases at V and 8 bases at J, leaving 9 bases unmatched. The CDR3 DNA reads TGTGCCAGCAGTGACGGACTAGCGGTCGACCATGAGCAGTTCTTC. Protein: CASSDGLAVDHEQFF.

V gene TRBV12-3 or TRBV12-4 combines with J gene TRBJ2-2, with a possible D match to TRBD1 (5 bases). Trimming removed 6 bases from V and 3 bases from J, with 17 bases in between. The CDR3 is made up of 16 amino acids. CDR3: CASSPWGRVDTGELFF. The DNA of the CDR3 is TGTGCCAGCAGCCCCTGGGGCAGGGTGGACACCGGGGAGCTGTTTTTT.

The chain carries TRBV7-9 and TRBJ2-7; 9 bases are a match to TRBD1. Germline loops: CDR1 SEHNR, CDR2 FQNEAQ (reference sequence). With 5 bases clipped from V and 2 bases from J, the junction kept 7 bases outside the gene matches. The CDR3 totals 15 residues. The CDR3 DNA follows: TGTGCCAGCAGCGTTGGGACAGGGAGCGCCTACGAGCAGTACTTC. This gives the protein CASSVGTGSAYEQYF.

The chain joins TRBV10-3 to TRBJ2-4; 9 bases are a match to TRBD2. Germline trimming cut 10 bases from V and 9 bases from J; bases unmatched to any gene: 13. CDR1 is ENHRY and CDR2 is SYGVKD in the germline V gene. The CDR3 runs 14 residues. The CDR3 sequence is CATSSGKGEVIQYF. The CDR3 DNA reads as TGTGCCACCTCTAGCGGGAAGGGGGAGGTCATTCAGTACTTC.

This clonotype was seen many times. V is TRBV9 and J is TRBJ1-2; TRBD1 matches at 9 bases. CDR1 is SGDLS and CDR2 is YYNGEE in the germline V gene. V dropped 4 bases and J dropped 5; count of bases not matched to a gene: 9. The CDR3 is made up of 15 amino acids. DNA of the CDR3: TGTGCCAGCAGCTCAGTGGACAGGGGAAGGTATGGCTACACCTTC. It yields the protein CASSSVDRGRYGYTF.

This clonotype showed up just a few times. This chain joins TRBV12-5 and TRBJ1-6, with 10 bases identical to TRBD1. J lost 10 bases, V lost 6 bases, and 3 bases had no gene match. The CDR3 is made up of 13 amino acids. Germline V gene sequence: CDR1 LGHNT, CDR2 FRNRAP. The CDR3 sequence is CASGGQGGSPLHF. The CDR3 bases are TGTGCTAGTGGAGGACAGGGGGGATCACCCCTCCACTTT.

This chain uses TRBV5-1 with TRBJ1-5; TRBD1 matches 7 bases. The V gene's germline CDR1 is SGHRS and CDR2 YFSETQ. This CDR3 has 15 amino acids. V gave up 0 bases and J gave up 3 bases; unmatched junction bases: 3. The CDR3 region has the DNA TGCGCCAGCAGCTTGGCTGGGACAGTCAATCAGCCCCAGCATTTT. It translates to CASSLAGTVNQPQHF.

The chain recombines TRBV20-1 with TRBJ2-5; D is perhaps TRBD2 (6 bases). This CDR3 is 12 amino acids long. V lost 6 bases and J 5 bases, leaving 13 bases between the germline ends. The germline gives CDR1 DFQATT, CDR2 SNEGSKA (reference sequence). This CDR3 is CSAGLGRETQYF. For the CDR3, the DNA is TGCAGTGCCGGACTGGGGAGGGAGACCCAGTACTTC.

A few counts support this clonotype. The rearrangement uses TRBV20-1 and TRBJ2-7; maybe TRBD2 (7 bases). The germline V and J ends were trimmed by 5 bases and 2 bases, with 19 bases remaining between them. The CDR3 consists of 15 residues. Per the germline V gene, CDR1 is DFQATT and CDR2 is SNEGSKA (reference sequence). CDR3 region: CSAPTGGPMPYEQYF. The CDR3 region has the DNA TGCAGTGCTCCGACGGGGGGCCCTATGCCCTACGAGCAGTACTTC.

This clonotype has just a few counts. V gene TRBV14 combines with J gene TRBJ2-7; 7 bases match TRBD1. The V gene end was trimmed by 4 bases and the J gene end by 7 bases; junction bases not matched to a gene: 13. Germline V gives CDR1 SGHDN, CDR2 FVKESK. The CDR3 contains 15 residues. The CDR3 region has the DNA TGTGCCAGCAGCCGCCGGGACAGTGGAAGCCAAGAGCAGTACTTC. This sequence encodes CASSRRDSGSQEQYF.

This chain connects TRBV29-1 to TRBJ1-1; TRBD1 might be the D (5 bases). CDR1 is SQVTM, CDR2 ANQGSEA, per germline. CDR3 length: 14 residues. Trimming stripped 3 bases from V and 4 bases from J, with 15 bases between. CDR3 sequence reads: CSVDPHAGRTEAFF. The CDR3 bases are TGCAGCGTTGACCCCCATGCAGGGCGCACTGAAGCTTTCTTT.

This clonotype was counted between two and nine times. The chain is built from TRBV7-9 and TRBJ2-7, with TRBD2 identical over 9 bases. This CDR3 region has 15 residues. The V segment lost 5 bases and the J segment 4 bases; nucleotides outside the gene matches: 9. CDR1 is SEHNR and CDR2 is FQNEAQ in the germline V gene (reference sequence). For the CDR3, the DNA is TGTGCCAGCAGCCCGAGACTAGCGGAACCATACGAGCAGTACTTC. This encodes CASSPRLAEPYEQYF.

This CDR3 reads CASSQGPLNEQFF. In DNA form, the CDR3 reads TGTGCCAGCAGCCAGGGGCCGCTAAATGAGCAGTTCTTC. The chain links TRBV3-1 to TRBJ2-1; tentative D call: TRBD1 (5 bases). This CDR3 has 13 amino acids. Germline-derived CDR1 and CDR2 are LGHDT and YNNKEL (reference sequence). V gave up 3 bases and J gave up 7 bases, with 10 bases separating them.

The rearrangement uses TRBV4-1 and TRBJ1-1; D remains ambiguous. The CDR3 length is 15 residues. The V gene lost 0 bases and the J gene lost 8 bases, with 16 bases spanning the gap. Germline V gene sequence: CDR1 MGHRA, CDR2 YSYEKL. DNA for the CDR3: TGCGCCAGCAGCCAAGATCCGCCTGGTCTGTGGGAAGCTTTCTTT. Translated: CASSQDPPGLWEAFF.

The table lists this clonotype with a few counts. This chain uses TRBV20-1 with TRBJ1-1; perhaps TRBD1 as D (6 bases). V shed 5 bases and J shed 5 bases, with 18 bases lying between them. This CDR3 contains 14 residues. Per the germline V gene, CDR1 is DFQATT and CDR2 is SNEGSKA (reference sequence). In DNA, the CDR3 is TGCAGTGCTTCTTCTCCAGGGGAAGGAACTGAAGCTTTCTTT. The encoded protein is CSASSPGEGTEAFF.

The V and J genes are TRBV7-9 and TRBJ2-1, with 11 bases identical to TRBD2. The CDR3 loop spans 17 amino acids. Germline CDR1 SEHNR, CDR2 FQNEAQ (reference sequence). V was pared by 3 bases and J by 5 bases, with 9 bases of the junction left unmatched. CDR3 sequence reads: CASSFSPGTSGNNEQFF. The CDR3 DNA sequence: TGTGCCAGCAGCTTTTCTCCCGGGACTAGCGGAAACAATGAGCAGTTCTTC.

This clonotype was found many times. J is TRBJ2-3 and V is TRBV7-6; 9 nucleotides match TRBD1. The CDR3 is 15 amino acids. Germline V gives CDR1 SGHVS, CDR2 FNYEAQ. The V gene end was trimmed by 4 bases and the J gene end by 2 bases; junction bases not matched to a gene: 4. CDR3 coding DNA: TGTGCCAGCAGCTCCGGGACAGGGCACACAGATACGCAGTATTTT. Protein product: CASSSGTGHTDTQYF.

In this sample, this clonotype turned up many times. V and J are TRBV29-1 and TRBJ2-3; D may correspond to TRBD1 or TRBD2 (5 bases each). CDR1 SQVTM and CDR2 ANQGSEA come from the germline V gene. Trimming cost V 3 bases and J 0 bases, with 10 bases left between them. This CDR3 region has 14 residues. The CDR3 reads CSVDPGASTDTQYF. CDR3 nucleotide sequence: TGCAGCGTTGACCCCGGGGCTAGCACAGATACGCAGTATTTT.

This clonotype was detected ten times or more. The V and J genes are TRBV12-3 or TRBV12-4 and TRBJ2-2; D is uncertain. This CDR3 region has 13 residues. V was clipped by 2 bases and J by 6 bases, with 7 bases between them. The CDR3 coding sequence is TGTGCCAGCAGTTTAAGGGCCGCCGGGGAGCTGTTTTTT. Encoded protein: CASSLRAAGELFF.

This clonotype appeared once. The V call is TRBV27, the J call TRBJ2-5; D not resolved. V lost 6 bases and J lost 5, with 16 bases in between. The CDR3 contains 14 residues. Germline CDR1 is MNHEY and CDR2 is SMNVEV (reference sequence). CDR3 coding DNA: TGTGCCAGCAGCTGGACGGCTAGGCGGGAGACCCAGTACTTC. This codes for CASSWTARRETQYF.

This chain joins TRBV20-1 and TRBJ2-7, with D maybe TRBD1 (5 bases). Germline V gene lookup returns CDR1 DFQATT and CDR2 SNEGSKA (reference sequence). The CDR3 runs 14 residues. V was clipped by 2 bases and J by 1 base, with 12 bases between them. The CDR3 spells CSARHQGSSYEQYF. The CDR3 DNA follows: TGCAGTGCTAGACACCAGGGCAGTTCCTACGAGCAGTACTTC.

The chain employs TRBV6-5 and TRBJ2-3; TRBD2 agrees at 9 bases. Germline CDR1 is MNHEY and CDR2 is SVGAGI. V lost 2 bases to trimming and J lost 3 bases; unmatched junction nucleotides: 6. The CDR3 is made up of 16 amino acids. This CDR3 reads CASSYVAGVGTDTQYF. In nucleotides, the CDR3 is TGTGCCAGCAGTTACGTAGCGGGGGTAGGGACAGATACGCAGTATTTT.

This clonotype was observed a handful of times. This rearrangement joins TRBV9 to TRBJ2-5; 13 bases are shared with TRBD2. Germline trimming cut 3 bases from V and 2 bases from J; bases unmatched to any gene: 4. The CDR3 is 16 residues long. Germline CDR1 is SGDLS and CDR2 is YYNGEE. CDR3 region: CASSAGTSGKQETQYF. The CDR3 nucleotides are TGTGCCAGCAGCGCGGGGACTAGCGGGAAACAAGAGACCCAGTACTTC.